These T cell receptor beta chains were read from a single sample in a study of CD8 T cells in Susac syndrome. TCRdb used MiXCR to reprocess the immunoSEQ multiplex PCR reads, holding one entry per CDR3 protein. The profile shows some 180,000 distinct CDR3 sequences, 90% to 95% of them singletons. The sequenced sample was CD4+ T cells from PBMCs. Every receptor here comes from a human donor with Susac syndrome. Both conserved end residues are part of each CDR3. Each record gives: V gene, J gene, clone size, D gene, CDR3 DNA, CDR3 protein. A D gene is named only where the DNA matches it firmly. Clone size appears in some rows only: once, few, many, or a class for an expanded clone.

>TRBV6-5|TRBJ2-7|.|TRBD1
TGTGCCAGCAGGAGGGCCAAGACAGGGAAAGAGCAGTACTTC
CASRRAKTGKEQYF
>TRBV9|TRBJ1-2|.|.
TGTGCCAGCAACGTAGGCCCAGGGGCTTATGGCTACACCTTC
CASNVGPGAYGYTF
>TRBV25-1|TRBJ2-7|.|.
TGTGCCAGCAGTGAATATCTAGTTTCCCACGAGCAGTACTTC
CASSEYLVSHEQYF
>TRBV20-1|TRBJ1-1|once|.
TGCAGTGCTAGAGATCAGCGGACAAAAGAAGCTTTCTTT
CSARDQRTKEAFF
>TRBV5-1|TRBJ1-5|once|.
TGCGCCAGCAGCTTGGCCGACGGGGGAAATCAGCCCCAGCATTTT
CASSLADGGNQPQHF
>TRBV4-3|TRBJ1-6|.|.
TGCGCCAGCAGCCAAGATCCGGGACTGAGTAATTCACCCCTCCACTTT
CASSQDPGLSNSPLHF
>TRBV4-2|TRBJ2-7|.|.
TGTGCCAGCAGCCAAAAGGGGGATGGCGGGGTGTCAACCTACGAGCAGTACTTC
CASSQKGDGGVSTYEQYF
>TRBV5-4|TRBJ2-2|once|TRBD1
TGTGCCAGCAGCCCAGTCCCGGGACAGGGGATCGGGGAGCTGTTTTTT
CASSPVPGQGIGELFF
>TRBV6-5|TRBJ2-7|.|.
TGTGCCAGCAGTTACAGTGCTGTGAGCTCCTACGAGCAGTACTTC
CASSYSAVSSYEQYF
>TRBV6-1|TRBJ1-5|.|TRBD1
TGTGCCAGCAGTCGACAACCGGGACAGTCCAATCAGCCCCAGCATTTT
CASSRQPGQSNQPQHF
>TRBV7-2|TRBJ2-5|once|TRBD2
TGTGCCAGCAGCTTGGGACTAGCGGGACGCCAAGAGACCCAGTACTTC
CASSLGLAGRQETQYF
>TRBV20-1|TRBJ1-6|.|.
TGCAGTGCTAATACCAGGGACCCCTATAATTCACCCCTCCACTTT
CSANTRDPYNSPLHF
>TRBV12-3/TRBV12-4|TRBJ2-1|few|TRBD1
TGTGCCAGCAGCCCCGGACAGGGACGGCATGAGCAGTTCTTC
CASSPGQGRHEQFF
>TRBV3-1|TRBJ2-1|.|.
TGTGCCAGCAGCCCCCGCCAGGGACTGTACAATGAGCAGTTCTTC
CASSPRQGLYNEQFF
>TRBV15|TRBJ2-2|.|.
TGTGCCACCAGCACAGGACACCCGATCCGCACCGGGGAGCTGTTTTTT
CATSTGHPIRTGELFF
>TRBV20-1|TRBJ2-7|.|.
TGCAGTGCTAGTGGCCTACTCTCCTACGAGCAGTACTTC
CSASGLLSYEQYF
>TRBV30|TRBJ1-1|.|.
TGTGCCTGGAGTGTAGAGCCCAGGGAAAGGACTGAAGCTTTCTTT
CAWSVEPRERTEAFF
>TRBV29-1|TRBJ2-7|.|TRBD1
TGCAGCGTGGGACAGGGGGCGGACGAGCAGTACTTC
CSVGQGADEQYF
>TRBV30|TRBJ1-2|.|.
TGTGCCGGAAACCCGGGGGTTAACTATGGCTACACCTTC
CAGNPGVNYGYTF
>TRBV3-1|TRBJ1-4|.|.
TGTGCCAGCAGCAACCGGGAGGATGAAAAACTGTTTTTT
CASSNREDEKLFF
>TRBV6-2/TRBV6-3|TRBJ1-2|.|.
TGTGCCAGCAGTTACGCGGCCGCCCAAACCTTC
CASSYAAAQTF
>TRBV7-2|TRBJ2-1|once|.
TGTGCCAGCAGCTTACTAATTTTTCAGAATGAGCAGTTCTTC
CASSLLIFQNEQFF
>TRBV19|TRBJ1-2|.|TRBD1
TGTGCCAGTAGTACAGCAGGGGGCAGCTATGGCTACACCTTC
CASSTAGGSYGYTF
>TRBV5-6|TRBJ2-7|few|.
TGTGCCAGCAGTTGGACGGCCTCCTACGAGCAGTACTTC
CASSWTASYEQYF
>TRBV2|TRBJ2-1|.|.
TGTGCCAGCAGCGGGGCTCCCCTCGGGTTCAATGAGCAGTTCTTC
CASSGAPLGFNEQFF
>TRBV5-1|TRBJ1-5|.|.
TGCGCCAGCAGCCTTACCCCAGGGAATCAGCCCCAGCATTTT
CASSLTPGNQPQHF
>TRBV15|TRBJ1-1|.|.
TGTGCCACCAGCAGAAATTTGGGGCTGAACACTGAAGCTTTCTTT
CATSRNLGLNTEAFF
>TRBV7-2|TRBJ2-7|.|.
TGTGCCAGCGAACCTGGAGGGCCCTCCTACGAGCAGTACTTC
CASEPGGPSYEQYF
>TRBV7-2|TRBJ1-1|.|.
TGTGCCAGCAGCTTAGACGCTGGCTCTAACACTGAAGCTTTCTTT
CASSLDAGSNTEAFF
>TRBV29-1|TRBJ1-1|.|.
TGCAGCGTGTCGAGGGGCACTGAAGCTTTCTTT
CSVSRGTEAFF
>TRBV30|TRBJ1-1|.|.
TGTGCCTGGACAGGGAGTGGGAACACTGAAGCTTTCTTT
CAWTGSGNTEAFF
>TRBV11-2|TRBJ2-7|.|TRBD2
TGTGCCAGCAGCTTAGGACCCAGCGGGATCGGCTACGAGCAGTACTTC
CASSLGPSGIGYEQYF
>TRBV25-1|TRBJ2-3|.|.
.
CASSSSGLAGSGDTQYF
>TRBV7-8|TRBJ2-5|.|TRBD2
TGTGCCAGCAGCTTAGGGGGCGGGAGGGCCCAAGAGACCCAGTACTTC
CASSLGGGRAQETQYF
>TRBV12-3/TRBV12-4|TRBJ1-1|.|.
TGTGCCAGCAGTTGGGGGACGAACACTGAAGCTTTCTTT
CASSWGTNTEAFF
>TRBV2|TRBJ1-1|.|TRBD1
TGTGCCAGCAGTGTGGGACAGACTCAGAACACTGAAGCTTTCTTT
CASSVGQTQNTEAFF
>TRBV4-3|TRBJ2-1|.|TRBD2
TGCGCCAGCAGCCAAGCGGGACTAGCCGTCCACAATGAGCAGTTCTTC
CASSQAGLAVHNEQFF
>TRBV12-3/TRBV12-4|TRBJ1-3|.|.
TGTGCCAGCGGACCCTTGTCTGGAAACACCATATATTTT
CASGPLSGNTIYF
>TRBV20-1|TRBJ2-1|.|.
TGCAGTGCCCGGGACCGTCTTCCCTACAATGAGCAGTTCTTC
CSARDRLPYNEQFF
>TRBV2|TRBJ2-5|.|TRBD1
TGTGCCAGCAGTTTAGGACAGGGCTACGAGACCCAGTACTTC
CASSLGQGYETQYF
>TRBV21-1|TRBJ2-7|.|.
TGTGCCAGCAGCAAACTACCCACCTACGAGCAGTACTTC
CASSKLPTYEQYF
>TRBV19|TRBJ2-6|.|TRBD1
TGTGCCAGTAGTTCGCAGGGGGTATGGGGATTCGGATCCTCTGGGGCCAACGTCCTGACTTTC
CASSSQGVWGFGSSGANVLTF
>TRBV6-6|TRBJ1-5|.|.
TGTGCCAGCCGGACAGCGAATCAGCCCCAGCATTTT
CASRTANQPQHF
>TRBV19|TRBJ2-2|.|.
TGTGCCAGTAGTAGGGCAGTGAACACCGGGGAGCTGTTTTTT
CASSRAVNTGELFF
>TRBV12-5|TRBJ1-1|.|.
TGTGCTAGTGGTTTGGTATTAGGAAGGAGGGGCACTGAAGCTTTCTTT
CASGLVLGRRGTEAFF
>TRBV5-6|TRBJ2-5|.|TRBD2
TGTGCCAGCAGCTTTAGCGGGAGGGGTAGGGAGACCCAGTACTTC
CASSFSGRGRETQYF
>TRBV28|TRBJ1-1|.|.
TGTGCCAGCAGCCTAACCCGGGCATGGACTGAAGCTTTCTTT
CASSLTRAWTEAFF
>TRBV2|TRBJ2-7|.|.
TGTGCCAGCATAAACGGGGCTCGGGAGCAGTACTTC
CASINGAREQYF
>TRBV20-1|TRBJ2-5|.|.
TGCAGTGCCCCCGCGGGGGCGGGAGCCCTACAAGAGACCCAGTACTTC
CSAPAGAGALQETQYF
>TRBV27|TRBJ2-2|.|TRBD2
TGTGCCAGCAGTTTTATGCTAGCGGGAGTGGAAACCGGGGAGCTGTTTTTT
CASSFMLAGVETGELFF
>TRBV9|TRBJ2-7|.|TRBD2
TGTGCCAGCAGCCCCCTCGGGGGGACTTCCTACGAGCAGTACTTC
CASSPLGGTSYEQYF
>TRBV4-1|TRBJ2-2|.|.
TGCGCCAGCAGCCAAGTTATAAGGACCGGGGAGCTGTTTTTT
CASSQVIRTGELFF
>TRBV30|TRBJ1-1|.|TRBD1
TGTGCCTGGAGGACAGGGGGAGAAGGGAAAGCTTTCTTT
CAWRTGGEGKAFF
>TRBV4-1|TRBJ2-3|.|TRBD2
TGCGCCAGCAGCCAACACCGACTAGCGGGAGGGTTTGCAGATACGCAGTATTTT
CASSQHRLAGGFADTQYF
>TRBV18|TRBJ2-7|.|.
TGTGCCAGCTCACCCGGGCACAGGCTCGAGCAGTACTTC
CASSPGHRLEQYF
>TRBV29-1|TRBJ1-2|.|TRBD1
TGCAGCGTCCGACAGGGTTTAAACTATGGCTACACCTTC
CSVRQGLNYGYTF
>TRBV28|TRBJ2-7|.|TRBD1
TGTGCCAGCAGTTCCCATGGGACAGGGGGCTCCTACGAGCAGTACTTC
CASSSHGTGGSYEQYF